What follows are 30 T cell receptor beta chains derived from one specimen sequenced in a study of blood T cell repertoires in COVID-19. Assay used: immunoSEQ multiplex PCR; TCRdb lists only in-frame clones, some missing. The data show about 170,000 clones, 65% to 85% seen once. Sequenced sample: peripheral blood. The source is a woman between 65 and 79 years old who had recovered from COVID-19.

The J gene is TRBJ2-1, the V gene TRBV10-3; TRBD2 matches at 8 bases. Per germline, CDR1 ENHRY and CDR2 SYGVKD. This CDR3 contains 15 residues. J lost 9 bases, V lost 4 bases, and 11 bases had no gene match. The chain's CDR3 is CAISGQAGVSGEQFF. CDR3 DNA: TGTGCCATCAGTGGGCAAGCGGGAGTATCTGGTGAGCAGTTCTTC.

This chain uses TRBV27 with TRBJ1-2, with D unclear. The germline gives CDR1 MNHEY, CDR2 SMNVEV (reference sequence). V was clipped by 3 bases and J by 5 bases, with 10 bases between them. The CDR3 spans 13 residues. The CDR3 is CASSFRAGYGYTF. The CDR3, as DNA: TGTGCCAGCAGTTTTCGGGCGGGGTATGGCTACACCTTC.

The chain's CDR3 is CASSWDSYEQYF. The DNA of the CDR3 is TGTGCCAGCAGCTGGGACAGCTACGAGCAGTACTTC. The V and J genes are TRBV7-3 and TRBJ2-7; 7 bases match TRBD1. The V segment lost 4 bases and the J segment 3 bases; nucleotides outside the gene matches: 0. The CDR3 runs 12 residues. Germline assignment: CDR1 SGHTA and CDR2 FQGTGA.

V usage is TRBV4-2 and J usage is TRBJ2-3, with 8 bases that match TRBD2. In germline, CDR1 is LGHNA, CDR2 YNFKEQ. With 3 bases clipped from V and 0 bases from J, the junction kept 17 bases outside the gene matches. The CDR3 runs 20 residues. CDR3 region: CASSHPWGLAGLPSTDTQYF. The CDR3 DNA sequence: TGTGCCAGCAGCCACCCCTGGGGGCTAGCGGGCCTCCCCAGCACAGATACGCAGTATTTT.

The chain uses TRBV7-2 and TRBJ2-5; the D gene is possibly TRBD2 (5 bases). The CDR3 runs 14 residues. Trimming left V 2 bases short and J 5 bases short, with 12 bases between. Germline CDR1 and CDR2: SGHTA and FQGNSA. In nucleotides, the CDR3 is TGTGCCAGCAGCTTAAGGACCCCGGGGGAGACCCAGTACTTC. It specifies CASSLRTPGETQYF.

The chain has TRBV21-1 and TRBJ1-4. TRBV21-1 represents a pseudogene. This CDR3 is built from 14 residues. The DNA of the CDR3 is TGTGCCAGAACGACGGAGTCAACTAATGAAAAACTGTTTTTT. As protein: CARTTESTNEKLFF.

This chain links TRBV4-3 with TRBJ1-2; D is possibly TRBD1 (5 bases). Trimming shortened V by 4 bases and J by 4 bases, and 13 bases separated the two germline ends. Germline V CDR1 and CDR2: LGHNA, YSLEER. The CDR3 length is 14 residues. CDR3 region: CASSPRGGSYGYTF. CDR3 nucleotide sequence: TGCGCCAGCAGCCCCCGGGGGGGGTCCTATGGCTACACCTTC.

The J gene is TRBJ2-3, the V gene TRBV7-9; weak D call: TRBD1 (5 bases). V was pared by 5 bases and J by 5 bases, with 20 bases between. The CDR3 loop spans 16 amino acids. Germline CDR1 is SEHNR and CDR2 is FQNEAQ (reference sequence). This chain's CDR3 is CASSEGGGPGKDTQYF. The CDR3 region has the DNA TGTGCCAGCAGCGAAGGCGGCGGCCCAGGGAAAGATACGCAGTATTTT. Full variable domain (missing parts from reference TRBV7-9 and TRBJ2-3): DTGVSQNPRHKITKRGQNVTFRCDPISEHNRLYWYRQTLGQGPEFLTYFQNEAQLEKSRLLSDRFSAERPKGSFSTLEIQRTEQGDSAMYLCASSEGGGPGKDTQYFGPGTRLTVL.

J is TRBJ1-6 and V is TRBV7-2; TRBD1 might be the D (5 bases). There are 15 residues in the CDR3. Germline CDR1 and CDR2: SGHTA and FQGNSA. V was pared by 8 bases and J by 7 bases, with 18 bases between. The DNA of the CDR3 is TGTGCCAGCGCGTGGGGCAGTCAAAGGAATTCACCCCTCCACTTT. Residues: CASAWGSQRNSPLHF.

CDR3 bases: TGTGCCAGCAGCCAGGGGCCTAATGAGCAGTTCTTC. This gives the protein CASSQGPNEQFF. The V and J genes are TRBV3-1 (or the pseudogene TRBV3-2) and TRBJ2-1; tentatively, D is TRBD1 (5 bases). The CDR3 is 12 amino acids. Germline V lookup: CDR1 LGHDT, CDR2 YNNKEL (reference sequence). The V end lost 3 bases, the J end lost 7 bases, and 7 bases lay between the germline ends.

V usage is TRBV27 and J usage is TRBJ1-1; 8 nucleotides match TRBD1. The CDR3 is made up of 16 amino acids. Per germline, CDR1 MNHEY and CDR2 SMNVEV (reference sequence). The trim removed 4 bases at V and 4 bases at J, leaving 11 bases unmatched. The CDR3 sequence: CASSSTGGGEVTEAFF. The CDR3, as DNA: TGTGCCAGCAGTTCCACAGGGGGGGGCGAGGTCACTGAAGCTTTCTTT.

The chain recombines TRBV9 with TRBJ1-6; 8 bases match TRBD1. Germline V lookup: CDR1 SGDLS, CDR2 YYNGEE. This CDR3 contains 15 residues. The ends lost 0 bases at V and 5 bases at J; junction bases unmatched: 1. CDR3 region: CASSVVTGDNSPLHF. The CDR3 region has the DNA TGTGCCAGCAGCGTAGTGACAGGGGATAATTCACCCCTCCACTTT. The variable domain in full, with the rest retrieved from reference TRBV9 and TRBJ1-6, is DSGVTQTPKHLITATGQRVTLRCSPRSGDLSVYWYQQSLDQGLQFLIQYYNGEERAKGNILERFSAQQFPDLHSELNLSSLELGDSALYFCASSVVTGDNSPLHFGNGTRLTVT.

This clone occurred once. The chain recombines TRBV5-1 with TRBJ1-4, with D possibly matching TRBD1 (5 bases). The CDR3 is 14 residues long. Between the trimmed V and J ends, which lost 3 bases and 5 bases, there was a span of 11 bases. Germline CDR1 SGHRS, CDR2 YFSETQ. The DNA for the CDR3 is TGCGCCAGCAGCTCGGACATACCCAATGAAAAACTGTTTTTT. It is translated as CASSSDIPNEKLFF.

CDR3 nucleotide sequence: TGCGCCAGCAGTGATACGGAGTTTGAAAAACTGTTTTTT. This translates into CASSDTEFEKLFF. This sequence joins TRBV10-1 and TRBJ1-4; unclear D gene. Germline-derived CDR1 and CDR2 are WNHNN and SYGVQD (reference sequence). The V end lost 3 bases, the J end lost 7 bases, and 9 bases lay between the germline ends. CDR3 length: 13 residues.

This clone has only a few counts. This sequence joins TRBV4-2 and TRBJ1-4; D call uncertain. The CDR3 has 17 amino acids. The ends were cut back, 0 bases at V and 0 bases at J, with 11 bases in the middle. The germline V gene has CDR1 LGHNA and CDR2 YNFKEQ. CDR3 bases: TGTGCCAGCAGCCAAGAAGCGCGGTTCGCAACTAATGAAAAACTGTTTTTT. Translation gives CASSQEARFATNEKLFF.

This clone was found a few times. J is TRBJ2-7 and V is TRBV5-1; TRBD2 matches at 11 bases. Germline V gene data show CDR1 as SGHRS and CDR2 as YFSETQ. The CDR3 sequence is 16 residues long. The ends lost 4 bases at V and 6 bases at J; junction bases unmatched: 12. In DNA, the CDR3 is TGCGCCAGCAGCCCCCCCGCTAGCGGGGGGCCAGGCGAGCAGTACTTC. It is translated as CASSPPASGGPGEQYF.

This clone has just one count. V and J are TRBV29-1 and TRBJ2-5, with a possible D match to TRBD2 (6 bases). Germline loops: CDR1 SQVTM, CDR2 ANQGSEA. V dropped 4 bases and J dropped 3 bases, with 6 bases sitting between them. The CDR3 has 11 residues. CDR3 region: CSVAGEETQYF. Written as DNA, the CDR3 is TGCAGCGTTGCGGGAGAAGAGACCCAGTACTTC.

To note about this clone: Other DNA sequences from this sample encode an identical CDR3 as well. The chain recombines TRBV2 with TRBJ2-3, with TRBD2 matching over 11 bases. V trimming: 2 bases; J trimming: 3 bases; junction bases outside the gene matches: 1. The CDR3 covers 15 residues. The germline gives CDR1 SNHLY, CDR2 FYNNEI. The CDR3 sequence is CASSELAGGTDTQYF. Written as DNA, the CDR3 is TGTGCCAGCAGTGAACTAGCGGGGGGAACAGATACGCAGTATTTT. Complete variable domain (other parts from reference TRBV2 and TRBJ2-3): EPEVTQTPSHQVTQMGQEVILRCVPISNHLYFYWYRQILGQKVEFLVSFYNNEISEKSEIFDDQFSVERPDGSNFTLKIRSTKLEDSAMYFCASSELAGGTDTQYFGPGTRLTVL.

The J gene is TRBJ1-1, the V gene TRBV18, with a possible D match to TRBD1 (6 bases). The CDR3 has 16 amino acids. V was clipped by 3 bases and J by 7 bases, with 21 bases between them. Germline CDR1 is KGHSH and CDR2 is LQKENI. The CDR3 region is CASSPVSRPAGDEAFF. The CDR3, as DNA: TGTGCCAGCTCACCCGTCTCCAGGCCCGCAGGGGATGAAGCTTTCTTT.

The CDR3 bases are TGTGCCACCAGCAGGGGGGCAGGGGAGACCCAGTACTTC. Its protein product is CATSRGAGETQYF. The rearrangement uses TRBV15 and TRBJ2-5; a weak D match, TRBD1 (6 bases). The germline gives CDR1 LNHNV, CDR2 YYDKDF (reference sequence). Trimming removed 3 bases at V and 5 bases at J, with 10 bases between. The CDR3 is 13 amino acids.

This chain connects TRBV7-7 to TRBJ2-3, with 9 bases that match TRBD2. The CDR3 consists of 17 residues. The junction had 14 bases not matched to a gene; V was cut back by 5 bases and J by 5 bases. Germline V lookup: CDR1 SSHAT, CDR2 FNYEAQ (reference sequence). CDR3 region: CASSLWLCGRGEDTQYF. The CDR3 DNA reads TGTGCCAGCAGCCTGTGGCTTTGCGGGAGGGGGGAAGATACGCAGTATTTT.

The rearrangement joins TRBV6-2 or TRBV6-3 to TRBJ2-7, with TRBD2 identical over 8 bases. The CDR3 runs 12 residues. The V segment lost 3 bases and the J segment 7 bases; nucleotides outside the gene matches: 2. Germline lookup yields CDR1 MNHEY and CDR2 SVGEGT. The CDR3 sequence is CASSYREGEQYF. DNA of the CDR3: TGTGCCAGCAGTTATCGGGAGGGGGAGCAGTACTTC.

The chain uses TRBV5-1 and TRBJ2-7; perhaps TRBD1 as D (8 bases). Germline V CDR1 and CDR2: SGHRS, YFSETQ. This CDR3 is built from 16 residues. The V end lost 0 bases, the J end lost 6 bases, and 19 bases lay between the germline ends. This CDR3 is CASSLAGGTGELEQYF. For the CDR3, the DNA is TGCGCCAGCAGCTTGGCCGGGGGGACAGGCGAGCTCGAGCAGTACTTC. Combining the CDR3 with reference TRBV5-1 and TRBJ2-7 gives the whole variable domain KAGVTQTPRYLIKTRGQQVTLSCSPISGHRSVSWYQQTPGQGLQFLFEYFSETQRNKGNFPGRFSGRQFSNSRSEMNVSTLELGDSALYLCASSLAGGTGELEQYFGPGTRLTVT.

Concerning this clone itself: The junction does not match germline at one end; this may be a read error. V is TRBV6-2 or TRBV6-3 and J is TRBJ2-1, with 10 bases that match TRBD2. The CDR3 length is 15 residues. Germline V lookup: CDR1 MNHEY, CDR2 SVGEGT. CDR3 coding DNA: TGTGCCAGCAGTTTACTAGCGGGACCCTACAATGAGCAGCTCTTC. Translating gives CASSLLAGPYNEQLF.

The J gene is TRBJ2-2, the V gene TRBV7-8, with D unclear. V was trimmed by 6 bases and J by 6 bases, leaving 8 bases between them. This CDR3 region has 12 residues. In germline, CDR1 is SGHVS, CDR2 FQNEAQ. The CDR3 region has the DNA TGTGCCAGCAGTAGGAGTTCCGGGGAGCTGTTTTTT. As protein: CASSRSSGELFF. Variable domain in full (rest from reference TRBV7-8 and TRBJ2-2): GAGVSQSPRYKVAKRGQDVALRCDPISGHVSLFWYQQALGQGPEFLTYFQNEAQLDKSGLPSDRFFAERPEGSVSTLKIQRTQQEDSAVYLCASSRSSGELFFGEGSRLTVL.

J is TRBJ2-5 and V is TRBV30; weak D call: TRBD2 (6 bases). The germline CDR1 and CDR2 sequences are GTSNPN and SVGIG (reference sequence). This CDR3 is built from 12 residues. Trimming stripped 4 bases from V and 5 bases from J, with 11 bases between. The CDR3 region is CAWKGGAETQYF. The CDR3 nucleotides are TGTGCCTGGAAGGGAGGAGCCGAGACCCAGTACTTC. Full variable domain (missing parts from reference TRBV30 and TRBJ2-5): SQTIHQWPATLVQPVGSPLSLECTVEGTSNPNLYWYRQAAGRGLQLLFYSVGIGQISSEVPQNLSASRPQDRQFILSSKKLLLSDSGFYLCAWKGGAETQYFGPGTRLLVL.

Concerning this clone: Because the CDR3's place on the DNA is in doubt, the DNA is left out and the CDR3 is given as listed by TCRdb. The gene calls are TRBV28 and TRBJ1-1; the table's D call TRBD1 went unverified against the DNA. The CDR3 sequence runs 15 residues, both termini included. From germline, CDR1 is MDHEN and CDR2 SYDVKM. The CDR3 here is CASILAQTGDTEAFF.

The chain joins TRBV5-1 to TRBJ2-5; TRBD1 is a possible D gene (6 bases). V lost 0 bases to trimming and J lost 4 bases, with 16 bases between them. Germline CDR1 SGHRS, CDR2 YFSETQ. The CDR3 spans 16 residues. The CDR3 coding sequence is TGCGCCAGCAGCTTGGAGGGGCAGGGGAAGGGAGAGACCCAGTACTTC. It specifies CASSLEGQGKGETQYF.

This sequence joins TRBV5-5 and TRBJ2-7, with D unresolved. Trimming cost V 0 bases and J 5 bases, with 9 bases left between them. Germline V gene sequence: CDR1 SGHKS, CDR2 YYEKEE (reference sequence). The CDR3 runs to 13 residues. The CDR3 DNA follows: TGTGCCAGCAGCTTGGGAGGTGACGACGAGCAGTACTTC. It codes for CASSLGGDDEQYF.

The chain is built from TRBV7-9 and TRBJ2-1, with TRBD2 as a possible D gene (6 bases). Germline-derived CDR1 and CDR2 are SEHNR and FQNEAQ (reference sequence). This CDR3 contains 16 residues. V was trimmed by 5 bases and J by 8 bases, leaving 22 bases between them. The CDR3 spells CASSARTRVGGHEQFF. Written as DNA, the CDR3 is TGTGCCAGCAGCGCACGAACCAGGGTGGGGGGACATGAGCAGTTCTTC.